These 31 T cell receptor beta chains were all obtained from the same sample, sequenced in a study of low-dose radiotherapy and immunotherapy resistance in tumors. Covering alpha and beta chains, TRAV- and TRBV-specific primers were used for the first-strand cDNA. TCR amplification involved 20 PCR cycles with a constant-region primer and V-primer adapter. MiXCR, applied by TCRdb to the reads, yields one record per CDR3 protein. The sample carries approximately 100,000 distinct CDR3 sequences, around 21% recorded once. Indicated time point: after trial treatment. Treatment in this sample: LDRT plus nivolumab, ipilimumab, low-dose cyclophosphamide and aspirin (RACIN trial). Sequenced material: PBMCs, taken after low-dose radiotherapy plus immunotherapy. The receptors originated from a male donor with prostate cancer.

V usage is TRBV5-1 and J usage is TRBJ2-5; the match to TRBD2 covers 7 bases. The germline gives CDR1 SGHRS, CDR2 YFSETQ. The J segment lost 3 bases and the V segment lost 0 bases, leaving 2 bases of the junction unmatched. CDR3 length equals 14 residues. In DNA form, the CDR3 reads TGCGCCAGCAGCTTGGCTAGCGGCAAAGAGACCCAGTACTTC. This translates into CASSLASGKETQYF.

This clonotype was counted at least ten times. The chain uses TRBV7-2 and TRBJ2-1, with no clear D. Germline loops: CDR1 SGHTA, CDR2 FQGNSA. V was cut by 3 bases and J by 0 bases, with 3 bases left in between. The CDR3 is made up of 13 amino acids. The CDR3 loop is CASSLSSYNEQFF. The CDR3 region has the DNA TGTGCCAGCAGCTTGTCCTCCTACAATGAGCAGTTCTTC. The whole variable domain, filled in from reference TRBV7-2 and TRBJ2-1, reads GAGVSQSPSNKVTEKGKDVELRCDPISGHTALYWYRQSLGQGLEFLIYFQGNSAPDKSGLPSDRFSAERTGGSVSTLTIQRTQQEDSAVYLCASSLSSYNEQFFGPGTRLTVL.

This clonotype appeared many times. The chain has TRBV29-1 and TRBJ2-1; no definite D call. CDR1 SQVTM and CDR2 ANQGSEA come from the germline V gene. The CDR3 is 13 residues long. Trimming shortened V by 0 bases and J by 7 bases, and 10 bases separated the two germline ends. The CDR3 nucleotides are TGCAGCGTTGAAGAGCTCGGGTATAATGAGCAGTTCTTC. Translating it yields CSVEELGYNEQFF.

This clonotype has at least ten counts. The V gene is TRBV20-1, the J gene TRBJ2-1; D tentatively reads TRBD1 or TRBD2 (5 bases each). This CDR3 region has 16 residues. V lost 0 bases and J lost 9, with 21 bases in between. Per the germline V gene, CDR1 is DFQATT and CDR2 is SNEGSKA (reference sequence). The CDR3 loop reads CSARDYGTVVTGEQFF. CDR3 in DNA: TGCAGTGCTAGAGATTACGGGACCGTAGTGACGGGTGAGCAGTTCTTC.

The chain has TRBV23-1 and TRBJ2-3; 8 positions agree with TRBD2. TRBV23-1 is an ORF for which the function is uncertain. The CDR3 is 16 residues long. Trimming took 0 bases from V and 1 from J; bases not matched to a gene: 3. CDR3 DNA sequence: TGCGCCAGCAGTCAATCACGGCGGGAGGGCACAGATACGCAGTATTTT. The encoded protein is CASSQSRREGTDTQYF.

This rearrangement joins TRBV6-2 or TRBV6-3 to TRBJ2-3; 8 bases are shared with TRBD1. This CDR3 has 14 residues. The germline gives CDR1 MNHEY, CDR2 SVGEGT. The V gene end was trimmed by 5 bases and the J gene end by 5 bases; junction bases not matched to a gene: 6. The CDR3 sequence is CASSTDRGGDTQYF. The CDR3, as DNA: TGTGCCAGCAGTACTGACAGGGGTGGAGATACGCAGTATTTT.

The gene calls are TRBV5-1 and TRBJ2-1, with 9 bases lining up with TRBD2. V was pared by 6 bases and J by 7 bases, with 8 bases of the junction left unmatched. The CDR3 has 14 amino acids. Germline values: CDR1 SGHRS, CDR2 YFSETQ. Here the CDR3 reads CASKPGLAGNEQFF. CDR3 DNA: TGCGCCAGCAAGCCGGGACTAGCTGGAAATGAGCAGTTCTTC.

This clonotype was counted many times. The gene calls are TRBV11-2 and TRBJ2-3; D is unclear. V gave up 2 bases and J gave up 5 bases, with 11 bases separating them. The germline V gene has CDR1 SGHAT and CDR2 FQNNGV. The CDR3 has 14 amino acids. CDR3 in amino acids: CASSLLVLGDTQYF. The CDR3 DNA reads as TGTGCCAGCAGCTTACTGGTGCTAGGAGATACGCAGTATTTT.

This clonotype has a count of ten or more. The chain recombines TRBV13 with TRBJ2-5; D unclear. Trimming cost V 1 base and J 0 bases, with 12 bases left between them. This CDR3 region has 16 residues. Germline CDR1 reads PRHDT; CDR2 reads FYEKMQ (reference sequence). The CDR3 here is CASSLAGQTYQETQYF. CDR3 bases: TGTGCCAGCAGCTTAGCAGGTCAGACGTACCAAGAGACCCAGTACTTC.

This clonotype was observed at least ten times. This chain connects TRBV5-1 to TRBJ1-4, with a weak D call TRBD1 (5 bases). CDR3 size: 14 residues. In germline, CDR1 is SGHRS, CDR2 YFSETQ. V was cut by 5 bases and J by 8 bases, with 16 bases left in between. The CDR3: CASRLTTGAEKLFF. The CDR3 region has the DNA TGCGCCAGCAGATTAACCACCGGGGCCGAAAAACTGTTTTTT.

This clonotype appeared many times. This sequence joins TRBV5-1 and TRBJ1-2, with D maybe TRBD1 (5 bases). Germline lookup yields CDR1 SGHRS and CDR2 YFSETQ. The ends were cut back, 3 bases at V and 5 bases at J, with 17 bases in the middle. This CDR3 has 15 residues. This CDR3 reads CASSSGGPGNYGYTF. In DNA form, the CDR3 reads TGCGCCAGCAGCTCGGGGGGACCCGGAAATTATGGCTACACCTTC.

CDR3 sequence (DNA): TGTGCCAGCAGCCCGCAAGATACGCAGTATTTT. Residues: CASSPQDTQYF. The chain is built from TRBV11-2 and TRBJ2-3; D is undetermined. The CDR3 is 11 amino acids. CDR1 is SGHAT, CDR2 FQNNGV, per germline. The V end lost 5 bases, the J end lost 5 bases, and 5 bases lay between the germline ends. Full variable domain (missing parts from reference TRBV11-2 and TRBJ2-3): EAGVAQSPRYKIIEKRQSVAFWCNPISGHATLYWYQQILGQGPKLLIQFQNNGVVDDSQLPKDRFSAERLKGVDSTLKIQPAKLEDSAVYLCASSPQDTQYFGPGTRLTVL.

The V and J genes are TRBV27 and TRBJ2-5; unclear D gene. V was clipped by 6 bases and J by 0 bases, with 17 bases between them. There are 16 residues in the CDR3. The germline CDR1 and CDR2 sequences are MNHEY and SMNVEV (reference sequence). The CDR3, as DNA: TGTGCCAGCAGCCCCATGGATCGGAGCTACCAAGAGACCCAGTACTTC. This translates into CASSPMDRSYQETQYF.

As regards this clonotype: This sequence is one base from a far larger clone and is likely a read error. V usage is TRBV2 and J usage is TRBJ2-1; a possible D gene is TRBD2 (5 bases). The germline V gene has CDR1 SNHLY and CDR2 FYNNEI. The CDR3 has 12 amino acids. V was cut by 7 bases and J by 10 bases, with 14 bases left in between. CDR3: CASTEGSYEQFF. For the CDR3, the DNA is TGTGCCAGCACCGAGGGCTCCTACGAGCAGTTCTTC.

The rearrangement uses TRBV13 and TRBJ1-2; D gene uncertain. The CDR3 has 13 amino acids. Trimming cost V 6 bases and J 7 bases, with 15 bases left between them. CDR1 is PRHDT and CDR2 is FYEKMQ in the germline V gene (reference sequence). The CDR3 spells CASSEENSAGYTF. CDR3 bases: TGTGCCAGCAGTGAAGAAAACAGTGCTGGCTACACCTTC.

This clonotype was seen at least ten times. The chain is built from TRBV23-1 and TRBJ2-7; no reliable D call. TRBV23-1 carries the ORF label, with uncertain function. The CDR3 length is 16 residues. V was shortened by 4 bases and J by 2 bases, with 18 bases between the two germline ends. CDR3 DNA: TGCGCCAGCAGTCTGGGCCTCAAGGGCAAACCCTACGAGCAGTACTTC. Translation: CASSLGLKGKPYEQYF.

This clonotype has at least ten counts. The chain carries TRBV2 and TRBJ1-5; D not certain. The germline gives CDR1 SNHLY, CDR2 FYNNEI. The CDR3 totals 15 residues. Trimming removed 7 bases at V and 0 bases at J, with 13 bases between. The CDR3 nucleotides are TGTGCCAGCACACGGAACAGTTATAGCAATCAGCCCCAGCATTTT. Translation: CASTRNSYSNQPQHF.

The chain has TRBV20-1 and TRBJ2-1; 7 bases fit TRBD1. Germline V gene lookup returns CDR1 DFQATT and CDR2 SNEGSKA (reference sequence). This CDR3 has 14 residues. With V trimmed by 6 bases and J by 13 bases, 18 bases remained unmatched. DNA for the CDR3: TGCAGTGCGACAACCGGGACAGCAGAAGAGACCCAGTTCTTC. The encoded protein is CSATTGTAEETQFF.

This clonotype has ten or more counts. CDR3 coding DNA: TGTGCCAGCAGACCGACAGCTCTGGGGCAGCCCCAGCATTTT. It yields the protein CASRPTALGQPQHF. This chain joins TRBV2 and TRBJ1-5; a weak D match, TRBD1 (5 bases). This CDR3 has 14 residues. Trimming stripped 6 bases from V and 7 bases from J, with 16 bases between. Germline assignment: CDR1 SNHLY and CDR2 FYNNEI.

This sequence joins TRBV5-1 and TRBJ1-1, with unresolved D. The CDR3 has 18 amino acids. V shed 3 bases and J shed 2 bases, with 23 bases lying between them. Germline loops: CDR1 SGHRS, CDR2 YFSETQ. As DNA, the CDR3 is TGCGCCAGCAGCTCATCCTCGGTGAAAATGTCGTTCAACACTGAAGCTTTCTTT. Translated: CASSSSSVKMSFNTEAFF.

V is TRBV12-3 or TRBV12-4 and J is TRBJ2-1, with D unresolved. Trimming took off 3 bases at V and 8 bases at J, with 8 bases between the two ends. CDR3 length equals 12 residues. The CDR3 protein is CASSLLVDEQFF. The CDR3 DNA follows: TGTGCCAGCAGTTTGCTGGTGGATGAGCAGTTCTTC.

This clonotype showed up many times. The rearrangement uses TRBV2 and TRBJ2-3; unclear D gene. Per the germline V gene, CDR1 is SNHLY and CDR2 is FYNNEI. CDR3 length: 13 residues. V lost 3 bases to trimming and J lost 4 bases, with 8 bases between them. The CDR3: CASSEPPADTQYF. For the CDR3, the DNA is TGTGCCAGCAGTGAGCCACCTGCAGATACGCAGTATTTT.

This clonotype has ten or more counts. The chain uses TRBV10-3 and TRBJ2-3, with D perhaps assigned TRBD1 or TRBD2 (5 bases each). With 4 bases removed from V and 2 bases from J, the gap between germline ends came to 10 bases. The CDR3 runs to 14 residues. Looked up from germline, CDR1 is ENHRY and CDR2 is SYGVKD. The CDR3 protein is CAISAREFTDTQYF. The CDR3 region has the DNA TGTGCCATCAGTGCCAGGGAGTTCACAGATACGCAGTATTTT.

This clonotype showed up many times. This chain joins TRBV27 and TRBJ1-1; TRBD1 is a possible D gene (5 bases). This CDR3 comprises 14 residues. The germline V gene has CDR1 MNHEY and CDR2 SMNVEV (reference sequence). Trimming took 2 bases from V and 4 from J, leaving 11 bases between them. In nucleotides, the CDR3 is TGTGCCAGCAGTTTAAGGGGTGCTGTCACTGAAGCTTTCTTT. It encodes CASSLRGAVTEAFF.

This clonotype was observed many times. This chain uses TRBV20-1 with TRBJ2-1; D possibly uses TRBD1 or TRBD2 (5 bases each). This CDR3 has 15 amino acids. V lost 1 base and J lost 4, with 14 bases in between. Germline V gives CDR1 DFQATT, CDR2 SNEGSKA (reference sequence). The CDR3, as DNA: TGCAGTGCTAGAGCCCTCGGGGCAGTTTACAATGAGCAGTTCTTC. Its translation: CSARALGAVYNEQFF.

This clonotype was found many times. The chain combines TRBV7-8 with TRBJ1-3; D gene uncertain. V was cut by 3 bases and J by 4 bases, with 10 bases left in between. Germline values: CDR1 SGHVS, CDR2 FQNEAQ. This CDR3 is 14 amino acids long. The chain's CDR3 is CASSLYTRGNTIYF. In DNA, the CDR3 is TGTGCCAGCAGCTTGTACACCAGAGGAAACACCATATATTTT.

This clonotype was detected ten times or more. Here the CDR3 DNA reads TGTGCCAGCAGCCAGAAACCGGGACTAGCGGAAGAGACCCAGTACTTC. Its translation is CASSQKPGLAEETQYF. This chain uses TRBV4-2 with TRBJ2-5, with 11 positions matching TRBD2. This CDR3 comprises 16 residues. CDR1 LGHNA and CDR2 YNFKEQ come from the germline V gene. The trim removed 3 bases at V and 3 bases at J, leaving 6 bases unmatched.

This clonotype was observed at least ten times. This chain uses TRBV5-1 with TRBJ2-7; D unresolved. The V end lost 2 bases, the J end lost 5 bases, and 17 bases lay between the germline ends. The CDR3 extends over 15 amino acids. Germline V lookup: CDR1 SGHRS, CDR2 YFSETQ. The CDR3 nucleotides are TGCGCCAGCAGCTTCAACGGTCAGTCGAAGAACGAGCAGTACTTC. It codes for CASSFNGQSKNEQYF.

This chain connects TRBV3-1 to TRBJ2-7; unclear D gene. The V gene's germline CDR1 is LGHDT and CDR2 YNNKEL (reference sequence). The CDR3 is 12 residues long. V was trimmed by 4 bases and J by 7 bases, leaving 11 bases between them. CDR3 DNA: TGTGCCAGCAGCCTCGAGGCGTGGGAGCAGTACTTC. This sequence encodes CASSLEAWEQYF.

This clonotype was seen repeatedly, ten times or more. V usage is TRBV5-1 and J usage is TRBJ2-3; 12 nucleotides match TRBD2. J was trimmed by 4 bases and V by 4 bases; bases with no gene match: 4. The CDR3 runs 15 residues. CDR1 SGHRS and CDR2 YFSETQ come from the germline V gene. CDR3 in DNA: TGCGCCAGCAGCCCGACTAGCGGGGGCTCAGATACGCAGTATTTT. This translates into CASSPTSGGSDTQYF.

The gene calls are TRBV7-8 and TRBJ1-4; weak D call: TRBD1 (5 bases). V gave up 0 bases and J gave up 0 bases, with 14 bases separating them. Per germline, CDR1 SGHVS and CDR2 FQNEAQ. This CDR3 is built from 18 residues. CDR3 DNA: TGTGCCAGCAGCTTAGCGGACGACAGAAGGTCAACTAATGAAAAACTGTTTTTT. Its translation: CASSLADDRRSTNEKLFF.